A selection of T cell receptor beta chains follows, all from one sample in a study of persistence of HIV-infected CD4 T cells. Measured with immunoSEQ multiplex PCR; TCRdb has only the in-frame clones, and not every one. The top ten hold approximately 2% of the sample, which has roughly 43,000 clones, 80% to 95% seen once. No antigen has been assigned to these receptors. This material consisted of CD4+ T cells sorted from PBMCs after roughly 20-hour stimulation, taken from a patient who received antiretroviral therapy. All receptors derive from an adult man with HIV who was CMV-seropositive. Both conserved end residues are part of each CDR3. Fields, in order: V gene, clone size, J gene, D gene, CDR3 protein, CDR3 DNA. The D gene is left open where the match is weak. A clone size is listed for some rows: how often the clone was seen (once, few, many), or a class if it is expanded.

v_call: TRBV14
clone_size: -
j_call: TRBJ1-2
d_call: -
cdr3_aa: CASSQDRVQTSYGYTF
cdr3_nt: TGTGCCAGCAGCCAAGATAGGGTCCAGACGAGCTATGGCTACACCTTC

v_call: TRBV7-9
clone_size: -
j_call: TRBJ1-3
d_call: -
cdr3_aa: CASSPDSGSGNTIYF
cdr3_nt: TGTGCCAGCAGCCCAGACAGTGGGTCAGGAAACACCATATATTTT

v_call: TRBV5-6
clone_size: -
j_call: TRBJ1-1
d_call: TRBD1
cdr3_aa: CASRGDRGLRNTEAFF
cdr3_nt: TGTGCCAGCAGAGGGGACAGGGGGCTAAGGAACACTGAAGCTTTCTTT

v_call: TRBV7-2
clone_size: -
j_call: TRBJ1-1
d_call: -
cdr3_aa: CASSLARGGTNTEAFF
cdr3_nt: TGTGCCAGCAGCTTAGCGCGGGGGGGGACCAACACTGAAGCTTTCTTT

v_call: TRBV6-5
clone_size: few
j_call: TRBJ2-1
d_call: -
cdr3_aa: CASRGSLYNEQFF
cdr3_nt: TGTGCCAGCAGAGGGTCCCTCTACAATGAGCAGTTCTTC

v_call: TRBV19
clone_size: -
j_call: TRBJ2-2
d_call: -
cdr3_aa: CASSIGVSAGELFF
cdr3_nt: TGTGCCAGTAGTATCGGGGTATCGGCCGGGGAGCTGTTTTTT

v_call: TRBV11-2
clone_size: -
j_call: TRBJ2-6
d_call: -
cdr3_aa: CASSSSSTNGANVLTF
cdr3_nt: TGTGCCAGCAGCTCCTCGTCCACTAATGGGGCCAACGTCCTGACTTTC

v_call: TRBV5-1
clone_size: -
j_call: TRBJ2-7
d_call: -
cdr3_aa: CASSLAGAGSYEQYF
cdr3_nt: TGCGCCAGCAGCTTGGCCGGGGCGGGGTCCTACGAGCAGTACTTC

v_call: TRBV7-2
clone_size: -
j_call: TRBJ2-2
d_call: -
cdr3_aa: CASSLVTSTGELFF
cdr3_nt: TGTGCCAGCAGCTTGGTGACGAGCACCGGGGAGCTGTTTTTT

v_call: TRBV2
clone_size: -
j_call: TRBJ1-5
d_call: -
cdr3_aa: CASSVRDNNLNQPQHF
cdr3_nt: TGTGCCAGCAGCGTCCGGGACAACAACCTCAATCAGCCCCAGCATTTT

v_call: TRBV7-8
clone_size: once
j_call: TRBJ2-4
d_call: -
cdr3_aa: CASSLGPWLAKNIQYF
cdr3_nt: TGTGCCAGCAGCTTAGGGCCGTGGCTAGCCAAAAACATTCAGTACTTC

v_call: TRBV5-4
clone_size: few
j_call: TRBJ1-1
d_call: -
cdr3_aa: CASSPSNMNTEAFF
cdr3_nt: TGTGCCAGCAGCCCATCGAACATGAACACTGAAGCTTTCTTT

v_call: TRBV27
clone_size: -
j_call: TRBJ1-4
d_call: -
cdr3_aa: CASSLEGGKPKKLFF
cdr3_nt: TGTGCCAGCAGTTTAGAGGGGGGAAAACCAAAAAAACTGTTTTTT

v_call: TRBV6-6
clone_size: -
j_call: TRBJ2-7
d_call: -
cdr3_aa: CASRDMANSYEQYF
cdr3_nt: TGTGCCAGCAGGGACATGGCCAACTCCTACGAGCAGTACTTC

v_call: TRBV10-3
clone_size: once
j_call: TRBJ1-1
d_call: -
cdr3_aa: CAISEYRNVGAFF
cdr3_nt: TGTGCCATCAGTGAGTACAGGAATGTCGGAGCTTTCTTT

v_call: TRBV21-1
clone_size: -
j_call: TRBJ1-6
d_call: -
cdr3_aa: CASSKVDRGRGSPLHF
cdr3_nt: TGTGCCAGCAGCAAAGTTGACAGGGGGCGCGGGTCACCCCTCCACTTT

v_call: TRBV27
clone_size: -
j_call: TRBJ2-7
d_call: -
cdr3_aa: CASKPTGPLYEQYF
cdr3_nt: TGTGCCAGCAAACCGACGGGACCCCTCTACGAGCAGTACTTC